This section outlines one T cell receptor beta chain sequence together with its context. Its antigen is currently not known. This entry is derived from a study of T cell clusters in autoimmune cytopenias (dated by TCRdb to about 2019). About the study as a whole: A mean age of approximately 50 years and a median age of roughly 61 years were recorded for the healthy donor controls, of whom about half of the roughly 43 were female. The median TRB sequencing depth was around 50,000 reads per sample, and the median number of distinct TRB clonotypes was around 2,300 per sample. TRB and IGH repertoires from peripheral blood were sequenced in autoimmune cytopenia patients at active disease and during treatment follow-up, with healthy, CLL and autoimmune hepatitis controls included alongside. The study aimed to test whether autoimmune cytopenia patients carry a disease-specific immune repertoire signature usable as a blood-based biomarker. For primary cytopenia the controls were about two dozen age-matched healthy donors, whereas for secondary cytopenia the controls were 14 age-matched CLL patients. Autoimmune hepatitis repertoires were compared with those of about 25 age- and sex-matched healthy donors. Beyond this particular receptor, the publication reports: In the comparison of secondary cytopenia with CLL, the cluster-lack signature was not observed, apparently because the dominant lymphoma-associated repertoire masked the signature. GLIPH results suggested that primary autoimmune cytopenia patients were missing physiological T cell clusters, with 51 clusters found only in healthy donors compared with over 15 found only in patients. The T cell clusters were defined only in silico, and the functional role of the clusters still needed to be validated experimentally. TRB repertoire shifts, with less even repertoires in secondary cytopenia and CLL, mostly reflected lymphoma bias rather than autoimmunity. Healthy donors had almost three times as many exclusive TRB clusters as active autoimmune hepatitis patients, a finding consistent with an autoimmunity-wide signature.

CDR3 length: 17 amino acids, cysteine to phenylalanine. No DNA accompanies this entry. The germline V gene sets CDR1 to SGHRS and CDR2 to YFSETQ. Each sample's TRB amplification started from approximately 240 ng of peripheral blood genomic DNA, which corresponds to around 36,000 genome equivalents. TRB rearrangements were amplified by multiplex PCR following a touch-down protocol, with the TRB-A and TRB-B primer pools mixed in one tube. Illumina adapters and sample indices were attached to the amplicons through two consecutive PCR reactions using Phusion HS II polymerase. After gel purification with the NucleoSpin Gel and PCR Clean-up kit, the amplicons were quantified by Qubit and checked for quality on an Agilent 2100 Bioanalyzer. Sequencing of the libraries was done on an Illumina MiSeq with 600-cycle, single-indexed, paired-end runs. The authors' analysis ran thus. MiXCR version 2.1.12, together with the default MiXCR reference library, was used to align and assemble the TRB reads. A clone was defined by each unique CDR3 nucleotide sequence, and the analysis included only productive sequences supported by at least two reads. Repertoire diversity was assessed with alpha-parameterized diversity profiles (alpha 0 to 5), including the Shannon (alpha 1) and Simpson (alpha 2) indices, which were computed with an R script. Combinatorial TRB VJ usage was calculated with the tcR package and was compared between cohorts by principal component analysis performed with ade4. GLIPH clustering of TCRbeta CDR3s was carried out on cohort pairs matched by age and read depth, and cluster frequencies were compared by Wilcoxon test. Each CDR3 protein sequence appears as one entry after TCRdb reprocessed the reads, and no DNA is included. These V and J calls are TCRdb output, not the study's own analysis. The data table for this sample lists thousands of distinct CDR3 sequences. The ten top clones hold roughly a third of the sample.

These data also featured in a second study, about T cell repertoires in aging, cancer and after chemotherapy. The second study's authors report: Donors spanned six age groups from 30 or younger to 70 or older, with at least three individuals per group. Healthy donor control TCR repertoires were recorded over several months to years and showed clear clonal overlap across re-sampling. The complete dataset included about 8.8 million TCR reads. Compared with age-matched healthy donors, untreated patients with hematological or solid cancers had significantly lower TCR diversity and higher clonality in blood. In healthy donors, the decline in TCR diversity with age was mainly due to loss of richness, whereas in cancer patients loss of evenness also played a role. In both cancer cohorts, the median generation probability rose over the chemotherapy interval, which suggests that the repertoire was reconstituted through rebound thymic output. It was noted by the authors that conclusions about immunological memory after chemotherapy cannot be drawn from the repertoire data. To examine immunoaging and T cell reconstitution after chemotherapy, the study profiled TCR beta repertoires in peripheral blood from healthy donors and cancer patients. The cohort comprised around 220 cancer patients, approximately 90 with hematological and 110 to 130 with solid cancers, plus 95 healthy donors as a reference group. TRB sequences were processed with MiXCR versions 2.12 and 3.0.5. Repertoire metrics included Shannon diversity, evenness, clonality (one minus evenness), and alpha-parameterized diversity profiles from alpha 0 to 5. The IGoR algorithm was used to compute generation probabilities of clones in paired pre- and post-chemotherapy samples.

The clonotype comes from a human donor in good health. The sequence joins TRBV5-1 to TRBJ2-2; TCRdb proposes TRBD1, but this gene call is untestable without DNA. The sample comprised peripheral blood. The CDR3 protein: CASSTLDRARGTGELFF. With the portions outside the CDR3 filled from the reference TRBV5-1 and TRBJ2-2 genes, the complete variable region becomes KAGVTQTPRYLIKTRGQQVTLSCSPISGHRSVSWYQQTPGQGLQFLFEYFSETQRNKGNFPGRFSGRQFSNSRSEMNVSTLELGDSALYLCASSTLDRARGTGELFFGEGSRLTVL.